This TCR beta chain was sequenced for a study of cytomegalovirus exposure and HLA in healthy donors. General observations from the study: Most TCR sequences proved rare, with some public TCRs found in many donors.

The CDR3 sequence is 15 residues long. The approximately 120-subject validation cohort, separate from the approximately 670-subject first cohort, included the donors. This table comes from immunoSEQ multiplex PCR, and its TCRdb copy is limited to in-frame clones, with some not included. Here the sample spans about 120,000 clones, roughly 86% being singletons. For this clone: Its antigen is not known.

The chain employs TRBV1 and TRBJ1-5. TRBV1 counts as a pseudogene. The clonotype was recovered from a man between 18 and 35 years old in good health and CMV-seronegative. Sequenced: PBMCs. CDR3 in DNA: TGCACCAGCAGCCAAGATAGACGGGGCAATCAGCCCCAGCATTTT. This encodes CTSSQDRRGNQPQHF.